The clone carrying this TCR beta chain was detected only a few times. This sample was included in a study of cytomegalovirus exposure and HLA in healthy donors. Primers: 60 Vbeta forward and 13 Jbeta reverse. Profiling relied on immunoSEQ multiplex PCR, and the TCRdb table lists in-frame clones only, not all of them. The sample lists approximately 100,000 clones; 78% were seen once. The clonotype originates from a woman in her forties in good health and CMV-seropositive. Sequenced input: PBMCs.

The CDR3 spells CASSQGLAGGPQEQYF. The CDR3 DNA reads as TGTGCCAGCAGCCAAGGGCTAGCGGGAGGGCCACAAGAGCAGTACTTC. The chain combines TRBV4-2 with TRBJ2-7; 12 nucleotides agree with TRBD2. V was clipped by 1 base and J by 7 bases; unmatched bases: 8. From germline, CDR1 is LGHNA and CDR2 YNFKEQ. CDR3 length: 16 amino acids.